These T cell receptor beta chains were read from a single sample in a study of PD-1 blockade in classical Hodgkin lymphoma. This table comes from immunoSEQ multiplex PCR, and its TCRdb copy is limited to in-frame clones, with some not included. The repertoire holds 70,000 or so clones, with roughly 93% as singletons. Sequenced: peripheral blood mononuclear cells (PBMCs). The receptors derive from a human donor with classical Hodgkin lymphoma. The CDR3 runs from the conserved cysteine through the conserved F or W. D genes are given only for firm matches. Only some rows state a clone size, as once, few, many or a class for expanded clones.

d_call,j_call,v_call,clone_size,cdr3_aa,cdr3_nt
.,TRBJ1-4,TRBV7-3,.,CASSLGVRVELFF,TGTGCCAGCAGCTTAGGGGTCAGGGTAGAACTGTTTTTT
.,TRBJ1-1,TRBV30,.,CAWSTARNTEAFF,TGTGCCTGGAGTACGGCCAGGAACACTGAAGCTTTCTTT
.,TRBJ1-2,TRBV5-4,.,CASSPVGGSYGYTF,TGTGCCAGCAGCCCGGTAGGGGGGTCCTATGGCTACACCTTC
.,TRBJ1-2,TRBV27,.,CASSQAVQVHGYTF,TGTGCCAGCAGTCAGGCAGTACAGGTGCACGGCTACACCTTC
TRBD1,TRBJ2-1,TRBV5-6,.,CASSFWTGVYNEQFF,TGTGCCAGCAGCTTCTGGACAGGGGTCTACAATGAGCAGTTCTTC
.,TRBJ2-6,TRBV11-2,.,CASSLDRGGNVLTF,TGTGCCAGCAGCTTAGACAGGGGGGGAAACGTCCTGACTTTC
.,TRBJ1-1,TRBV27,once,CASSPGLLNTEAFF,TGTGCCAGCAGTCCGGGACTCCTGAACACTGAAGCTTTCTTT
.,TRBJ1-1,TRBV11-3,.,CASSLSGFEAFF,TGTGCCAGCAGCTTATCCGGCTTTGAAGCTTTCTTT
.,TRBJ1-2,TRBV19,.,CASSLEGSGGYTF,TGTGCCAGTAGCCTAGAGGGATCGGGGGGCTACACCTTC
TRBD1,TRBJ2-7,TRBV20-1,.,CSATGVREQYF,TGCAGTGCCACAGGGGTTCGGGAGCAGTACTTC
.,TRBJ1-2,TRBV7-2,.,CASSPRERGPYGHTF,TGTGCCAGCAGCCCGAGGGAGAGGGGACCTTATGGCCACACCTTC
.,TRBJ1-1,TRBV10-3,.,CAINVGGNTEAFF,TGTGCCATCAATGTAGGGGGGAACACTGAAGCTTTCTTT
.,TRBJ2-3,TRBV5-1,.,CASSPLYPGGTDTQYF,TGCGCCAGCAGCCCTCTCTACCCGGGGGGCACAGATACGCAGTATTTT
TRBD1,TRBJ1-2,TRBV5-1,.,CASSSGGQVYTF,TGCGCCAGCAGCTCGGGGGGACAGGTCTACACCTTC
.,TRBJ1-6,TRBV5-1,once,CASSLAQANRSPLHF,TGCGCCAGCAGCTTGGCCCAGGCTAACAGATCACCCCTCCACTTT
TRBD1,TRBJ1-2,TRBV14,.,CASSPGQLYGYTF,TGTGCCAGCAGCCCGGGACAGCTCTATGGCTACACCTTC
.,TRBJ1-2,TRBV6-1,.,CASRGREGYGYTF,TGTGCCAGCCGAGGGAGGGAAGGGTATGGCTACACCTTC
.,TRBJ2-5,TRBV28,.,CASSGEPPETQYF,TGTGCCAGCAGTGGAGAGCCTCCAGAGACCCAGTACTTC
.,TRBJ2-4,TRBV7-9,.,CASSYVPENIQYF,TGTGCCAGCAGCTATGTCCCAGAGAACATTCAGTACTTC
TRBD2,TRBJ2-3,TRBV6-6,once,CASRPGLASDTQYF,TGTGCCAGCAGGCCGGGACTAGCGTCAGATACGCAGTATTTT
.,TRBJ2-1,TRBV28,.,CASSEKSGLPYNEQFF,TGTGCCAGCAGTGAGAAATCGGGCCTACCCTACAATGAGCAGTTCTTC
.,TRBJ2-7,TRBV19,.,CASSIENDEQYF,TGTGCCAGTAGTATTGAGAATGACGAGCAGTACTTC
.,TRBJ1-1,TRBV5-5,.,CASSSGRMNTEAFF,TGTGCCAGCAGCTCTGGGCGGATGAACACTGAAGCTTTCTTT
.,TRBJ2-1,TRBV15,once,CATSRTDYNEQFF,TGTGCCACCAGCAGGACGGATTACAATGAGCAGTTCTTC
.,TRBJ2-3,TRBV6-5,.,CASSYGSGFSTDTQYF,TGTGCCAGCAGTTACGGGTCGGGTTTTTCCACAGATACGCAGTATTTT
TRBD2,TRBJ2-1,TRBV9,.,CASSVEASGDNEQFF,TGTGCCAGCAGCGTAGAGGCTAGCGGGGATAATGAGCAGTTCTTC
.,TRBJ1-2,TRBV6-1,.,CASSGRTGGYTF,TGTGCCAGCAGTGGGAGAACCGGGGGCTACACCTTC
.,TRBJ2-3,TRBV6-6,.,CASSSQAAQTQYF,TGTGCCAGCAGTTCCCAAGCGGCACAAACGCAGTATTTT
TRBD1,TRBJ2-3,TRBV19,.,CASRDRGTDTQYF,TGTGCCAGCCGGGACAGGGGGACAGATACGCAGTATTTT
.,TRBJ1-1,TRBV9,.,CASSAHMGGTEAFF,TGTGCCAGCAGCGCCCACATGGGGGGGACTGAAGCTTTCTTT
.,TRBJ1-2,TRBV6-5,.,CASSYSPREGTSGYTF,TGTGCCAGCAGTTACTCGCCACGGGAAGGGACCTCTGGCTACACCTTC
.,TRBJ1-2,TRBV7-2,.,CASSLGGHSAIYGYTF,TGTGCCAGCAGCTTAGGAGGACATTCGGCAATATATGGCTACACCTTC
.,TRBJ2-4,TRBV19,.,CASSPRGSIAKNIQYF,TGTGCCAGTAGTCCCCGCGGCAGCATAGCCAAAAACATTCAGTACTTC
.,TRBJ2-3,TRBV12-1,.,CASSINEPGLHTDTQYF,TGTGCCAGCAGCATCAACGAACCGGGACTACACACAGATACGCAGTATTTT
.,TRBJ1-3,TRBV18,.,CASSPGNSGNTIYF,TGTGCCAGCTCACCGGGTAATTCTGGAAACACCATATATTTT
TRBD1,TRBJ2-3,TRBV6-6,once,CANRGQGTDTQYF,TGTGCCAACAGGGGACAGGGCACAGATACGCAGTATTTT
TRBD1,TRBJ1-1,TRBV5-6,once,CASSPRDRESEAFF,TGTGCCAGCAGCCCCAGGGACAGGGAGTCTGAAGCTTTCTTT
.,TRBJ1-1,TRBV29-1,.,CSVARQVENTEAFF,TGCAGCGTTGCGCGACAGGTAGAGAACACTGAAGCTTTCTTT
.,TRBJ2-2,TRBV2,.,CASSDGFPGQANTGELFF,TGTGCCAGCAGTGATGGTTTTCCGGGACAAGCGAACACCGGGGAGCTGTTTTTT
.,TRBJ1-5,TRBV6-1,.,CASSESGTNQPQHF,TGTGCCAGCAGTGAATCAGGAACCAATCAGCCCCAGCATTTT
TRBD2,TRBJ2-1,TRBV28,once,CASSLKGLAVYEQFF,TGTGCCAGCAGTTTAAAAGGACTAGCGGTGTATGAGCAGTTCTTC
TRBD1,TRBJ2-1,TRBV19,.,CASREQGADYNEQFF,TGTGCCAGTAGGGAACAGGGGGCGGACTACAATGAGCAGTTCTTC
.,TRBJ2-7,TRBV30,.,CAWSVRVLEQYF,TGTGCCTGGAGTGTACGGGTGCTGGAGCAGTACTTC
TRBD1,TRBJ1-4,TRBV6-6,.,CASSSAGTGNEKLFF,TGTGCCAGCAGTTCCGCCGGGACAGGCAATGAAAAACTGTTTTTT
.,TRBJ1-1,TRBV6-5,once,CASSYMADTEAFF,TGTGCCAGCAGTTACATGGCAGACACTGAAGCTTTCTTT
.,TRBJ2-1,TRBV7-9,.,CASSLSRFGDNEQFF,TGTGCCAGCAGCTTAAGTAGGTTCGGGGACAATGAGCAGTTCTTC
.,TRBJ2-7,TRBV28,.,CASSPGLPEQYF,TGTGCCAGCAGCCCCGGGCTCCCCGAGCAGTACTTC
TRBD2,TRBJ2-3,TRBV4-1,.,CASSQIAGGSTDTQYF,TGCGCCAGCAGCCAAATAGCGGGAGGTAGCACAGATACGCAGTATTTT
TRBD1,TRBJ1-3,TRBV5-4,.,CASSLFTAGQGLRNTIYF,TGTGCCAGCAGCTTGTTCACAGCGGGACAGGGTCTAAGAAACACCATATATTTT
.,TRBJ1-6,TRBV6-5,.,CASSNEGGNSPLHF,TGTGCCAGCAGCAACGAAGGGGGGAATTCACCCCTCCACTTT
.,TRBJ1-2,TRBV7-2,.,CASSRGAGTNYGYTF,TGTGCCAGCAGTAGAGGCGCAGGGACGAACTATGGCTACACCTTC
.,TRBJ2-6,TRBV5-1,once,CASSPGAAGANVLTF,TGCGCCAGCAGTCCAGGGGCGGCTGGGGCCAACGTCCTGACTTTC
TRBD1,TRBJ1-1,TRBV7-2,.,CASSLGDRFFTEAFF,TGTGCCAGCAGCTTAGGGGACAGGTTTTTCACTGAAGCTTTCTTT
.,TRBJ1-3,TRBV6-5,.,CASSQQHSGNTIYF,TGTGCCAGCAGTCAACAGCACTCTGGAAACACCATATATTTT
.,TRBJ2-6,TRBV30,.,CAWEGSGANVLTF,TGTGCCTGGGAGGGCTCTGGGGCCAACGTCCTGACTTTC